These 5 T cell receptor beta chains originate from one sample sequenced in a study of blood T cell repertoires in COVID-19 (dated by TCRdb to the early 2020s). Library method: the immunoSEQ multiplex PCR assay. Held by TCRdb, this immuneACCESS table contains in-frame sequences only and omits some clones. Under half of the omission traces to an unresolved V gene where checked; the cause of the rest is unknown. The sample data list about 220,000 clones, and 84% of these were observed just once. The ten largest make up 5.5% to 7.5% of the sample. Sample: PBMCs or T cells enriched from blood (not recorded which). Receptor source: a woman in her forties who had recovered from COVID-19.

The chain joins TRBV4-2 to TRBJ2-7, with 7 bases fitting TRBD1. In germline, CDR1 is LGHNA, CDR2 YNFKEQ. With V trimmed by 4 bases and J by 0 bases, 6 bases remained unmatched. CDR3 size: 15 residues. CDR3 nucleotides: TGTGCCAGCAGCCGCCAGACAGGGTCCTCCTACGAGCAGTACTTC. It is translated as CASSRQTGSSYEQYF.

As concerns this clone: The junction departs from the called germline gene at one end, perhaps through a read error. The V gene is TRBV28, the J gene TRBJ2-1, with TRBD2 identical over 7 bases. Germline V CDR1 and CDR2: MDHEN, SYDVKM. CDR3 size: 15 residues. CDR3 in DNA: TGTGTCAGCAAGGTAGGGCGGGAGTCCTACAATGAGCAGTTCTTC. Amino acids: CVSKVGRESYNEQFF.

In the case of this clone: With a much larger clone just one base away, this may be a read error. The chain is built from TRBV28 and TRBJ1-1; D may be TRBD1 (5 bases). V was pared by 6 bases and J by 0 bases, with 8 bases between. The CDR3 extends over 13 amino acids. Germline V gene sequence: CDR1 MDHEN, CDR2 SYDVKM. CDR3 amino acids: CASRDSMNTEAFF. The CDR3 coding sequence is TGTGCCAGCAGAGACAGCATGAACACTGAAGCTTTCTTT.

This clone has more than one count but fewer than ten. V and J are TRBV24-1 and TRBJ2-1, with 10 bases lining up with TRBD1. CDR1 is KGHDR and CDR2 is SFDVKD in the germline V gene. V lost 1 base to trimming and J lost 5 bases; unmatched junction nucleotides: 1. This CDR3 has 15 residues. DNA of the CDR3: TGTGCCACCAGTGATTTTGGGACAGGGGACAATGAGCAGTTCTTC. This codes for CATSDFGTGDNEQFF.

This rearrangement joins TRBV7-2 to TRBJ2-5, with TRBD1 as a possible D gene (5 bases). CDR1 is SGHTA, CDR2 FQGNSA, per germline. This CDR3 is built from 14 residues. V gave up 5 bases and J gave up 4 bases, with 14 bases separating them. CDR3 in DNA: TGTGCCAGCAGCAAAGGGGTACAGCGAGAGACCCAGTACTTC. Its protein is CASSKGVQRETQYF.